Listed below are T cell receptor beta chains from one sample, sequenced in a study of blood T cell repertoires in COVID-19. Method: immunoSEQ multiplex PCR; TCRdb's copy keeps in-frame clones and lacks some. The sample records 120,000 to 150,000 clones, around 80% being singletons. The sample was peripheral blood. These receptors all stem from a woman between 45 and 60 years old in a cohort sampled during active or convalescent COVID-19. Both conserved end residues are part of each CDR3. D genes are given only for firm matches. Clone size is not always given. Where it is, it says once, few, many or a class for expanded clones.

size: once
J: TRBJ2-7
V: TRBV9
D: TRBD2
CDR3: CASSSLGGGLNEQYF
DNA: TGTGCCAGCAGCTCCCTCGGCGGGGGGCTGAACGAGCAGTACTTC

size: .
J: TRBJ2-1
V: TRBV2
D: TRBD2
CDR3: CASKSWRGNTYNEQFF
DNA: TGTGCCAGCAAATCTTGGCGGGGGAACACCTACAATGAGCAGTTCTTC

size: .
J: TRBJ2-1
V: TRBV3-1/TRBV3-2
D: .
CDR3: CASSHVASEQFF
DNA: TGTGCCAGCAGCCATGTAGCTAGTGAGCAGTTCTTC

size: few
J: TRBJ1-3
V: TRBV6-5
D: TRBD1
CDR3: CASSQGATGNTIYF
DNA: TGTGCCAGCAGTCAGGGGGCAACTGGAAACACCATATATTTT

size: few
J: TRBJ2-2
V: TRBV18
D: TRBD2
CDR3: CASSSSQRGATGELFF
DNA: TGTGCCAGCTCTTCAAGCCAGCGGGGGGCCACCGGGGAGCTGTTTTTT

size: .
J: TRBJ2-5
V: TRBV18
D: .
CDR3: CASSENRDQETQYF
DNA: TGTGCCAGCTCAGAAAACAGGGACCAAGAGACCCAGTACTTC

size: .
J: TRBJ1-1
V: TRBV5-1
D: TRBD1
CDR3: CASSPGQVPRMNTEAFF
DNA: TGCGCCAGCAGCCCGGGACAGGTTCCCCGTATGAACACTGAAGCTTTCTTT

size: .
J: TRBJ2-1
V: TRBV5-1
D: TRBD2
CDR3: CASSLSLAGASNEQFF
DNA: TGCGCCAGCAGCTTGAGTTTAGCGGGGGCCTCCAATGAGCAGTTCTTC

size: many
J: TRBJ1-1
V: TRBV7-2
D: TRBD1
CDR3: CASSLSETGLNLAFF
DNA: TGTGCCAGCAGCTTATCGGAGACAGGGCTTAACCTAGCTTTCTTT

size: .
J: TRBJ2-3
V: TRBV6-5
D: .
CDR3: CASSYEVSTDTQYF
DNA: TGTGCCAGCAGTTACGAGGTCAGCACAGATACGCAGTATTTT

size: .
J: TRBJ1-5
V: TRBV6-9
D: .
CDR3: CASRFRGTILGQPQHF
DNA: TGTGCCAGCAGGTTCAGGGGCACCATTTTAGGTCAGCCCCAGCATTTT

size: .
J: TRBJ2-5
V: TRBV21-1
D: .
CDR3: CASSQRGPSSEETQYF
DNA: TGTGCCAGCAGCCAAAGGGGCCCCTCATCAGAAGAGACCCAGTACTTC

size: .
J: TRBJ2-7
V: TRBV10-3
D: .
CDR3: CAISDRTYEQYF
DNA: TGTGCCATCAGTGACAGAACCTACGAGCAGTACTTC

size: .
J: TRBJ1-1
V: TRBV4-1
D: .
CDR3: CASSRTVRNTEAFF
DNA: TGCGCCAGCAGCCGGACAGTGCGGAACACTGAAGCTTTCTTT

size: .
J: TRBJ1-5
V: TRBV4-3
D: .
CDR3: CASSQDATLTHQPQHF
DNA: TGCGCCAGCAGCCAAGATGCGACTCTCACGCACCAGCCCCAGCATTTT

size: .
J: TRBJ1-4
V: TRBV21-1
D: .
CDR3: CASSKARQKGSGLFF
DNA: TGTGCCAGCAGCAAAGCGCGGCAGAAAGGGAGTGGACTGTTTTTT

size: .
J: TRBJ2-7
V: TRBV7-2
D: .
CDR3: CASSRPNERQYF
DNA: TGTGCCAGCAGCCGCCCTAACGAAAGGCAGTACTTC

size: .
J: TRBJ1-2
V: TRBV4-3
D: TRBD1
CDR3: CASSQDRAGGGYTF
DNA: TGCGCCAGCAGCCAAGATAGGGCAGGGGGAGGCTACACCTTC

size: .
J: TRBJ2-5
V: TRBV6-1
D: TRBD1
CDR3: CASSDWQGAETQYF
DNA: TGTGCCAGCAGTGATTGGCAGGGGGCGGAGACCCAGTACTTC

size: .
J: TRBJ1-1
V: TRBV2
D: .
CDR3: CASEWRRGGVNTEAFF
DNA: TGTGCCAGCGAGTGGAGACGCGGGGGAGTGAACACTGAAGCTTTCTTT

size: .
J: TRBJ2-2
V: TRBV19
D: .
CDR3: CASSPGDANTGELFF
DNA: TGTGCCAGCTCCCCAGGGGATGCGAACACCGGGGAGCTGTTTTTT

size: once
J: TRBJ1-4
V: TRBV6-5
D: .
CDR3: CASSYGGESDEKLFF
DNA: TGTGCCAGCAGTTACGGTGGGGAGTCTGATGAAAAACTGTTTTTT

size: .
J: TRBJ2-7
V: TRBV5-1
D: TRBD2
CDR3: CASSPSGVYEQYF
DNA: TGCGCCAGCAGCCCTAGCGGGGTTTACGAGCAGTACTTC

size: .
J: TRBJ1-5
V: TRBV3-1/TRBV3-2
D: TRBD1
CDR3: CASSRGQGDQPQHF
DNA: TGTGCCAGCAGCCGGGGACAGGGGGATCAGCCCCAGCATTTT

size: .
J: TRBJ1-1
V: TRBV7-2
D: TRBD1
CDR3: CASSFPFAPTDGDSTEAFF
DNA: TGTGCCAGCAGCTTTCCTTTCGCCCCCACAGATGGGGACAGCACTGAAGCTTTCTTT

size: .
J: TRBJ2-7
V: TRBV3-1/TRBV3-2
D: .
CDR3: CASSRGSSYEQYF
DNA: TGTGCCAGCAGCCGAGGGAGCTCCTACGAGCAGTACTTC

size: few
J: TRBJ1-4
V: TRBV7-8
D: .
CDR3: CASSLVGRPNEKLFF
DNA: TGTGCCAGCAGCTTAGTTGGGCGACCTAATGAAAAACTGTTTTTT

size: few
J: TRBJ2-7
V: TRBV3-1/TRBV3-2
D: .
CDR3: CASSQDRAYEQYF
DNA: TGTGCCAGCAGCCAAGACAGGGCCTACGAGCAGTACTTC

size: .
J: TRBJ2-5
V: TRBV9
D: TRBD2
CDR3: CASSPRGGPSGGLPETQYF
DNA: TGTGCCAGCAGCCCCAGGGGGGGGCCTAGCGGGGGCCTCCCTGAGACCCAGTACTTC

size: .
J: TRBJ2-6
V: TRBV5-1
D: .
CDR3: CASRPRGGGRTGGANVLTF
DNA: TGCGCCAGCAGACCCCGGGGAGGGGGAAGAACGGGTGGGGCCAACGTCCTGACTTTC

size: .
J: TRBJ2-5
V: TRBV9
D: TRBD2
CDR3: CASSVGRTSGGLQETQYF
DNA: TGTGCCAGCAGCGTAGGTCGGACTAGCGGGGGATTACAAGAGACCCAGTACTTC

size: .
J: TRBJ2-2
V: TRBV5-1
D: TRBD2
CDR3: CASSLGLADTGELFF
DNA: TGCGCCAGCAGCTTGGGACTAGCCGACACCGGGGAGCTGTTTTTT

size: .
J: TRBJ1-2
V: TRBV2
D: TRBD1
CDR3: CASSGTGGYTF
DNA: TGTGCCAGCAGTGGGACAGGGGGCTACACCTTC

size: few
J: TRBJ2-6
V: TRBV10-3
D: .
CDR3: CAIRAIRATGANVLTF
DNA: TGTGCCATCAGAGCGATCAGGGCGACCGGGGCCAACGTCCTGACTTTC

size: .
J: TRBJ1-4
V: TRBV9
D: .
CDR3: CASSPNTEGKLFF
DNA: TGTGCCAGCAGCCCGAATACGGAGGGAAAACTGTTTTTT

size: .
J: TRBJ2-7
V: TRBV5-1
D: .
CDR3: CASSFPLQGSEQYF
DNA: TGCGCCAGCAGCTTTCCCCTCCAGGGATCCGAGCAGTACTTC

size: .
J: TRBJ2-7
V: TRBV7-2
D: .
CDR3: CASSSLGTDTSYEQYF
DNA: TGTGCCAGCAGCTCCTTAGGTACAGACACTTCCTACGAGCAGTACTTC

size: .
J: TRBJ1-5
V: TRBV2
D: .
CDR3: CASTRRRGSNQPQHF
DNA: TGTGCCAGCACCCGGAGGCGGGGAAGCAATCAGCCCCAGCATTTT

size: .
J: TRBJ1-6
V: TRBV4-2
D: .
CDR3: CASSQGQPNNSPLHF
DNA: TGTGCCAGCAGCCAAGGACAGCCTAATAATTCACCCCTCCACTTT

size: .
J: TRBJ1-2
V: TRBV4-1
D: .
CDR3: CASSQSSVGYTF
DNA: TGCGCCAGCAGCCAATCGTCCGTTGGCTACACCTTC

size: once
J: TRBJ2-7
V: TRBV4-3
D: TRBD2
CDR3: CASSQAPSGGGTYEQYF
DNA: TGCGCCAGCAGCCAAGCTCCTAGCGGGGGAGGAACCTACGAGCAGTACTTC

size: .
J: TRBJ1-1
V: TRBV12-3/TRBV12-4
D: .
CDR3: CASSKSSEAFF
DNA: TGTGCCAGCAGCAAAAGTAGTGAAGCTTTCTTT

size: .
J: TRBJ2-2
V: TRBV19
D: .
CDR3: CASSIVGAVTGELFF
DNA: TGTGCCAGTAGTATAGTAGGGGCGGTCACCGGGGAGCTGTTTTTT

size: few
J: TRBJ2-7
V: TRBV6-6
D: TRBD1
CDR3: CASSYEAGGVEQYF
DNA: TGTGCCAGCAGTTACGAAGCAGGGGGTGTTGAGCAGTACTTC

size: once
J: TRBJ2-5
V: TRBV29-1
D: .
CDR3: CSVGTEETQYF
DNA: TGCAGCGTTGGGACAGAAGAGACCCAGTACTTC

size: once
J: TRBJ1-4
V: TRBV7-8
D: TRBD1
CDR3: CASTRDRKNEKLFF
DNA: TGTGCCAGCACCAGGGACAGGAAAAATGAAAAACTGTTTTTT

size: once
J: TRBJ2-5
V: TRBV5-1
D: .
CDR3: CASSTHPTDRQETQYF
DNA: TGCGCCAGCAGCACACACCCAACCGACAGGCAAGAGACCCAGTACTTC